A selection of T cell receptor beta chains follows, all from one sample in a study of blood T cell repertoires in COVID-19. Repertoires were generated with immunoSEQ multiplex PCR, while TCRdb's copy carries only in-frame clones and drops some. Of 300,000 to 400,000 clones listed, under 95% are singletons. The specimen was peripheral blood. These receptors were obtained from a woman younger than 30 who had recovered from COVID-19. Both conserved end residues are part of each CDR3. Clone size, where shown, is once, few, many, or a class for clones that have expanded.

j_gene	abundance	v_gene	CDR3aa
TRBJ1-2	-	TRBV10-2	CASSGEEYYGYTF
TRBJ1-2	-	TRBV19	CASSILRDRGTGYTF
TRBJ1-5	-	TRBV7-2	CASSLEGFQPQHF
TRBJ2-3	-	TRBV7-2	CASSADRGLLDTQYF
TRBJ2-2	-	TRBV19	CASQTSGRVGGELFF
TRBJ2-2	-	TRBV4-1	CASSQESPRTGNTGELFF
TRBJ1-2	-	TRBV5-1	CASSLGQGAGNYGYTF
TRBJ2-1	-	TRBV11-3	CASSSDSGRRYNEQFF
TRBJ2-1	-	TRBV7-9	CASSLKRLADYNEQFF
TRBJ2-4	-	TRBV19	CATLGTGGSRTTKNIQYF
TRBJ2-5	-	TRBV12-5	CASGDEYPQETQYF
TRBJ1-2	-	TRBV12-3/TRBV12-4	CASGEGDGYTF
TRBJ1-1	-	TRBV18	CASSPIQGGLEAFF
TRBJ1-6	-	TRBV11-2	CASSFSLNSPLHF
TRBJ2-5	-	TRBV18	CASSRRGQGETQYF
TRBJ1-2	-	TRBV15	CATSSPGRGVYGYTF
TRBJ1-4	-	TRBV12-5	CASGLGQGDEKLFF
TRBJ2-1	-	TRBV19	CASSIVGSSSNEQFF
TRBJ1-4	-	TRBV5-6	CASSLRGQTNEKLFF
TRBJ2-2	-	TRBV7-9	CASMPGKNTGELFF
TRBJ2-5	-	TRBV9	CASSAGGQETQYF
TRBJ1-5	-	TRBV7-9	CASSLSGGRVGQPQHF
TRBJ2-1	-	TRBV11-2	CASSLALGGTYNEQFF
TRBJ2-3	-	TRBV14	CASSQGPSAADTQYF
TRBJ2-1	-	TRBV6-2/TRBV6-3	CASSYSIGGNKNEQFF
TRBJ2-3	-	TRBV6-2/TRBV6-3	CASSYLASGSPTQYF
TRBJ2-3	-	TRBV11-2	CASSLRLPRADTQYF
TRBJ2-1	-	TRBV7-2	CASSFEDRDWQFF
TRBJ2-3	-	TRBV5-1	CASSRGLAGLDTQYF
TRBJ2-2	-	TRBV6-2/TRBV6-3	CASSAGPGELFF
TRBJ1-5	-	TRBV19	CASSIWATGQPQHF
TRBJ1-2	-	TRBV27	CASSARGGRELSGYTF
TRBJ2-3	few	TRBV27	CASRSQGGTDTQYF
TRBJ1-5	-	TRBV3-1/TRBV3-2	CASSPTGGKGQPQHF
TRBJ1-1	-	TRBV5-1	CASSFSGMTEAFF